This TCR beta chain was documented in a study of T cell responses to AZD1222 COVID-19 vaccine. CDR1 is LGHDT and CDR2 is YNNKEL in the germline V gene (reference sequence). The CDR3 runs 18 residues. The V segment lost 4 bases and the J segment 5 bases; nucleotides outside the gene matches: 16. Analysis merged second doses at about 4 or about 12 weeks. General study points: Repertoire sampling occurred only after the peak T cell response. Regions 160-218 and 743-854 held dominance among vaccine-associated CD4 TCRs, which spanned spike.

To note about this clone: Its antigen is unidentified.

TCRdb's table, derived via immunoSEQ multiplex PCR, lists solely in-frame clones and lacks some. This table holds 150,000 or so clones, 90% to 95% found once. The gene calls are TRBV3-1 (or the pseudogene TRBV3-2) and TRBJ2-1, with 8 bases matching TRBD2. The sample consisted of peripheral blood, taken 28 days after the second AZD1222 dose. The source of this sequence is an adult who received the AZD1222 COVID-19 vaccine. CDR3 protein: CASSPRQIGAGVDNEQFF. Written as DNA, the CDR3 is TGTGCCAGCAGCCCCCGTCAGATAGGAGCGGGAGTGGACAATGAGCAGTTCTTC.